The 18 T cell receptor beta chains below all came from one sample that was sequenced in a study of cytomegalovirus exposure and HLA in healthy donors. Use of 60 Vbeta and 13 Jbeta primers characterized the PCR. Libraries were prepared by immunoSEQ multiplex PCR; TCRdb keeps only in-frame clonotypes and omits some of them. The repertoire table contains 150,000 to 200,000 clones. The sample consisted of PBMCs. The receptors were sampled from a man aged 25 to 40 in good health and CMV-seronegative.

DNA for the CDR3: TGTGCTAGTGGTTTGGCGACAGGTCTTTATGGCTACACCTTC. This sequence encodes CASGLATGLYGYTF. The chain is built from TRBV12-5 and TRBJ1-2; weak D call: TRBD1 (6 bases). This CDR3 has 14 residues. V lost 1 base and J lost 5, with 11 bases in between. CDR1 LGHNT and CDR2 FRNRAP come from the germline V gene.

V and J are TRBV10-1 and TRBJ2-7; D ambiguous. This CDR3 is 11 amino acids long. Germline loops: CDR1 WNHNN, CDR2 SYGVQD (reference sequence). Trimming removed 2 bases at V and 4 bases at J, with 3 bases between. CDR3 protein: CASSERYEQYF. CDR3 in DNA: TGCGCCAGCAGTGAGCGGTACGAGCAGTACTTC.

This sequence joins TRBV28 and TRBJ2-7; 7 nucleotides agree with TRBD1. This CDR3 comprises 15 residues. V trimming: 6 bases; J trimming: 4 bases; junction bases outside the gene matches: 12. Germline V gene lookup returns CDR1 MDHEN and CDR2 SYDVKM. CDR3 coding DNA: TGTGCCAGCAGGTCAACACAGGGGAAGGGGTACGAGCAGTACTTC. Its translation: CASRSTQGKGYEQYF. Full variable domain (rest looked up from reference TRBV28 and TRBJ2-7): DVKVTQSSRYLVKRTGEKVFLECVQDMDHENMFWYRQDPGLGLRLIYFSYDVKMKEKGDIPEGYSVSREKKERFSLILESASTNQTSMYLCASRSTQGKGYEQYFGPGTRLTVT.

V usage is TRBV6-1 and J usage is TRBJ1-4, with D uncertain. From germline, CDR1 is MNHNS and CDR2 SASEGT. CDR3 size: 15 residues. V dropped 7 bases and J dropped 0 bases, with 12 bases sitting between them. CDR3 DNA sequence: TGTGCCAGCAAATCAAATCGAGCAACTAATGAAAAACTGTTTTTT. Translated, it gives CASKSNRATNEKLFF.

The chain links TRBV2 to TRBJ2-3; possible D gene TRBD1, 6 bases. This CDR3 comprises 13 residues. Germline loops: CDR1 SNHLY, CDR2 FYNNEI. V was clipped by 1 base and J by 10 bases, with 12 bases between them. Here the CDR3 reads CASSEEARGAQYF. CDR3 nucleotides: TGTGCCAGCAGTGAAGAGGCCAGGGGAGCGCAGTATTTT.

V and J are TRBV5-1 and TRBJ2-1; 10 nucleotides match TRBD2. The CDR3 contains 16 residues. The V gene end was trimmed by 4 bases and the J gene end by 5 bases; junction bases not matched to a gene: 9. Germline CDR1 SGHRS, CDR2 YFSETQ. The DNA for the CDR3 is TGCGCCAGCAGCAGCCAAACTAGCGGGAACAACAATGAGCAGTTCTTC. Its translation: CASSSQTSGNNNEQFF.

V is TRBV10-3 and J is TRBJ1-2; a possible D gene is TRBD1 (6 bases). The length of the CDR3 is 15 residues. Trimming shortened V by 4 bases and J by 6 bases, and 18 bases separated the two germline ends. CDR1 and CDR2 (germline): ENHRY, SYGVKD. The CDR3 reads CAISGRGASSDGYTF. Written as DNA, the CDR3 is TGTGCCATCAGTGGGCGGGGGGCGAGCTCTGATGGCTACACCTTC.

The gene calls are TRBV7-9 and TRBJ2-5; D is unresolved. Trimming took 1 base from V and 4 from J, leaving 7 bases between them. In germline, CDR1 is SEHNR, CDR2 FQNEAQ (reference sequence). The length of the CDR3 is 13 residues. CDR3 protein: CASSLGALETQYF. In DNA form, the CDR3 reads TGTGCCAGCAGCTTAGGAGCGTTAGAGACCCAGTACTTC.

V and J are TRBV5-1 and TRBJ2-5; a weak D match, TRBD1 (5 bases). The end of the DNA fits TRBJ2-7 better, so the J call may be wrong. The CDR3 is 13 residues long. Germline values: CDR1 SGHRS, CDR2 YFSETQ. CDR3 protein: CASSLGGFYEQYF. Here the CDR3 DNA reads TGCGCCAGCAGCTTGGGGGGCTTCTACGAGCAGTACTTC.

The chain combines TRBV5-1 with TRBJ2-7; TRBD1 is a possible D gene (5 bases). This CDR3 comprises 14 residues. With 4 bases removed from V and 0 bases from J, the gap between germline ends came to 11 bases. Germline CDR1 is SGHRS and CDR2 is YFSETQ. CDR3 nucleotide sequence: TGCGCCAGCAGCCCCCTGGGGCGCTCCTACGAGCAGTACTTC. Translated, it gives CASSPLGRSYEQYF.

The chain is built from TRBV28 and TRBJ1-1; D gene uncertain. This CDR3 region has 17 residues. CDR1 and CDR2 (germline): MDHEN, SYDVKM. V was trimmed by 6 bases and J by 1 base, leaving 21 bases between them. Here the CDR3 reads CASRTNWVRSPNTEAFF. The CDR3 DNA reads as TGTGCCAGCAGGACTAATTGGGTACGGTCTCCGAACACTGAAGCTTTCTTT. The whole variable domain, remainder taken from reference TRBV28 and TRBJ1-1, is DVKVTQSSRYLVKRTGEKVFLECVQDMDHENMFWYRQDPGLGLRLIYFSYDVKMKEKGDIPEGYSVSREKKERFSLILESASTNQTSMYLCASRTNWVRSPNTEAFFGQGTRLTVV.

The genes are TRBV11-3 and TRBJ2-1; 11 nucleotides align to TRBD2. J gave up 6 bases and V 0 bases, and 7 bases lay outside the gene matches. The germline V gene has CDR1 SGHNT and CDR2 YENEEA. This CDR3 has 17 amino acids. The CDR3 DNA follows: TGTGCCAGCAGCTTAGATTTAAGACTAGCGGGACCCAATGAGCAGTTCTTC. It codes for CASSLDLRLAGPNEQFF.

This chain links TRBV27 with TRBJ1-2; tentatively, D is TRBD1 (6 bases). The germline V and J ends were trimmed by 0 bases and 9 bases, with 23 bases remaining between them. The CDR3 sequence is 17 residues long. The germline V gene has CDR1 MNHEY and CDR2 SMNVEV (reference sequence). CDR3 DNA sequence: TGTGCCAGCAGTTTATCTTTTCAGGGGATTAGGGATGGAAGCTACACCTTC. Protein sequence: CASSLSFQGIRDGSYTF.

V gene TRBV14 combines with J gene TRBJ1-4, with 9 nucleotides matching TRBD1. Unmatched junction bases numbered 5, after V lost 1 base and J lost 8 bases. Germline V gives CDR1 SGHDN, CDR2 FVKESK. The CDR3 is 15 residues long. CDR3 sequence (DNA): TGTGCCAGCAGCCAAGCCGGGACAGGGTCGGAAAAACTGTTTTTT. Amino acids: CASSQAGTGSEKLFF. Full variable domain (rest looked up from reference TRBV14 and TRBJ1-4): EAGVTQFPSHSVIEKGQTVTLRCDPISGHDNLYWYRRVMGKEIKFLLHFVKESKQDESGMPNNRFLAERTGGTYSTLKVQPAELEDSGVYFCASSQAGTGSEKLFFGSGTQLSVL.

As DNA, the CDR3 is TGCGCCAGCAGCTTGGGGCACCCGTCCGAGACCCAGTACTTC. Its protein product is CASSLGHPSETQYF. The rearrangement links TRBV5-1 to TRBJ2-5; D is uncertain. The CDR3 has 14 residues. The V gene lost 0 bases and the J gene lost 5 bases, with 11 bases spanning the gap. CDR1 is SGHRS, CDR2 YFSETQ, per germline.

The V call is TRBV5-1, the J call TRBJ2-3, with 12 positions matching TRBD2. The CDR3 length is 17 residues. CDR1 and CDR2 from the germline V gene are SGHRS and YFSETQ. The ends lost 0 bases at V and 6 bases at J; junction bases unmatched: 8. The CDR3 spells CASSLVASGRAKDTQYF. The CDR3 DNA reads TGCGCCAGCAGCTTGGTCGCTAGCGGGAGGGCCAAGGATACGCAGTATTTT. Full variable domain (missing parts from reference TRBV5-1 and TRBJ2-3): KAGVTQTPRYLIKTRGQQVTLSCSPISGHRSVSWYQQTPGQGLQFLFEYFSETQRNKGNFPGRFSGRQFSNSRSEMNVSTLELGDSALYLCASSLVASGRAKDTQYFGPGTRLTVL.

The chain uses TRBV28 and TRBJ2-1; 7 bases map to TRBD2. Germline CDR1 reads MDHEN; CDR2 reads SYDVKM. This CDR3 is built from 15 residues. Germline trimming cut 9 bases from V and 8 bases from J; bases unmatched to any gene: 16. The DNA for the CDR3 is TGTGCCAGTGATGCGGGAGCGCCCGATGAGGATGAGCAGTTCTTC. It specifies CASDAGAPDEDEQFF.

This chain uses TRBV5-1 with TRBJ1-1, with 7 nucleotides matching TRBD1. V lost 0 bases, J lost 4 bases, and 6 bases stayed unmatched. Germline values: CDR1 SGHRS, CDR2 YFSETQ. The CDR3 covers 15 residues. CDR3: CASSLADRAGTEAFF. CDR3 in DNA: TGCGCCAGCAGCTTGGCCGACAGGGCGGGCACTGAAGCTTTCTTT.